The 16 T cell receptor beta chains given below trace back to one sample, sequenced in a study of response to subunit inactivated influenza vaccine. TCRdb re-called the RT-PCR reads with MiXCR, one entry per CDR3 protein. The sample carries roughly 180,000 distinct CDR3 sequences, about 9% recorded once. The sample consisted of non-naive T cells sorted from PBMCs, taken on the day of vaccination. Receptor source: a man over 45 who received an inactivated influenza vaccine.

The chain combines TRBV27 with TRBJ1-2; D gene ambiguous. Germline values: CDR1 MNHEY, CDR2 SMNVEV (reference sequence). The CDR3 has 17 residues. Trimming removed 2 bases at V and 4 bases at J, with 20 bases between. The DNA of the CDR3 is TGTGCCAGCAGTTTAAAGGCCCACGCTTCTGACGGCTATGGCTACACCTTC. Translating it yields CASSLKAHASDGYGYTF.

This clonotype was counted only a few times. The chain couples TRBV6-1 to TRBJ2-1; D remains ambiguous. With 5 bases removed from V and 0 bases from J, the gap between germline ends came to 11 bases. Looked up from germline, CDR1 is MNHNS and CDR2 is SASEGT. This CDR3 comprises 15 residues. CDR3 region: CASSKTLSSYNEQFF. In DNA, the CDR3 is TGTGCCAGCAGTAAGACCCTGAGCTCCTACAATGAGCAGTTCTTC.

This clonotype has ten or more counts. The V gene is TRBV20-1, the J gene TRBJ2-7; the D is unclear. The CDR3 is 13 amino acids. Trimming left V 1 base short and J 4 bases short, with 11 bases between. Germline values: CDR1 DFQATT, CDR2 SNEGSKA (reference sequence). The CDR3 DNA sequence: TGCAGTGCTAGAGGCCATGGGGATTACGAGCAGTACTTC. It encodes CSARGHGDYEQYF.

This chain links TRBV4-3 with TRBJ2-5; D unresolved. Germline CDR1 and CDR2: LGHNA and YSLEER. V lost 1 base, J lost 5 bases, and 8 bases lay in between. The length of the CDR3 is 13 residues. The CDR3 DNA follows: TGCGCCAGCAGCCAAGCAGCGACGGAGACCCAGTACTTC. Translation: CASSQAATETQYF.

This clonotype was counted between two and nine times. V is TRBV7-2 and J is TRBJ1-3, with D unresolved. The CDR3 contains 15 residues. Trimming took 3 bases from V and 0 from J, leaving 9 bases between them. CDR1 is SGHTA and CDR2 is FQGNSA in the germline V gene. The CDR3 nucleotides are TGTGCCAGCAGCTTGACGGGAAACTCTGGAAACACCATATATTTT. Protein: CASSLTGNSGNTIYF.

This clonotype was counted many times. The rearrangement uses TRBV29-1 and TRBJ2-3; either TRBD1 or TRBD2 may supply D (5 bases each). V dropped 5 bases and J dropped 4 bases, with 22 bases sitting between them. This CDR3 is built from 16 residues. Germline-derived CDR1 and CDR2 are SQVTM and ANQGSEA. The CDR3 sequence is CSVLAGWGFSSDTQYF. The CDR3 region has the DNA TGCAGCGTTCTGGCGGGCTGGGGGTTCTCGTCAGATACGCAGTATTTT.

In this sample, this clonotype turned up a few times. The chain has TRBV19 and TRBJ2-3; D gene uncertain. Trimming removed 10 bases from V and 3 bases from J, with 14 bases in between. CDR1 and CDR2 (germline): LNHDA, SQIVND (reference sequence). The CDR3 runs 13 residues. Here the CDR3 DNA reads TGTGCCACCCGACCAGCAGCGACAGATACGCAGTATTTT. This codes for CATRPAATDTQYF.

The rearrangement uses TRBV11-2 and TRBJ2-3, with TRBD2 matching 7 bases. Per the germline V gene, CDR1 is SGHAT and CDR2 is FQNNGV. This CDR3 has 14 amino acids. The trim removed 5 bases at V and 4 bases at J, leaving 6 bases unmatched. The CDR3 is CASSRSGVADTQYF. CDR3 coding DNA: TGTGCCAGCAGCAGGAGCGGGGTGGCAGATACGCAGTATTTT. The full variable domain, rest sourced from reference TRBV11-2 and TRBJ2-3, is EAGVAQSPRYKIIEKRQSVAFWCNPISGHATLYWYQQILGQGPKLLIQFQNNGVVDDSQLPKDRFSAERLKGVDSTLKIQPAKLEDSAVYLCASSRSGVADTQYFGPGTRLTVL.

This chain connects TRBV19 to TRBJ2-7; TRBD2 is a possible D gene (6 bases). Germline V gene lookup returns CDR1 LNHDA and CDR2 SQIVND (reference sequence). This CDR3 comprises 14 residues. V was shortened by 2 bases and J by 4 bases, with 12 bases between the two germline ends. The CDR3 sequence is CASSIRPGRYEQYF. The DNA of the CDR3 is TGTGCCAGTAGTATAAGGCCAGGGAGGTACGAGCAGTACTTC.

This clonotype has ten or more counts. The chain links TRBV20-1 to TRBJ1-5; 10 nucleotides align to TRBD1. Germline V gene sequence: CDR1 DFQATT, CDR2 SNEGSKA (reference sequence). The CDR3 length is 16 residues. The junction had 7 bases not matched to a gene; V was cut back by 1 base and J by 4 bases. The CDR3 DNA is TGCAGTGCTAGAGGGCCGGGACAGGGGATTAATCAGCCCCAGCATTTT. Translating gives CSARGPGQGINQPQHF.

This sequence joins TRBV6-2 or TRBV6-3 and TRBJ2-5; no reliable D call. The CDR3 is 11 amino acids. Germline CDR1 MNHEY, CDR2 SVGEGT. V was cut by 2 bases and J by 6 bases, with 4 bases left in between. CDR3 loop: CASSYDKTQYF. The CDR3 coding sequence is TGTGCCAGCAGTTACGACAAGACCCAGTACTTC.

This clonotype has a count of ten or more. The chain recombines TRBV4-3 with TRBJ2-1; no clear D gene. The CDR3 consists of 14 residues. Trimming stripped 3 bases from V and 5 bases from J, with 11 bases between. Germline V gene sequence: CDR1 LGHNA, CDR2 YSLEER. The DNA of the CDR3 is TGCGCCAGCAGCCAGTACATTCAGGACAATGAGCAGTTCTTC. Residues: CASSQYIQDNEQFF.

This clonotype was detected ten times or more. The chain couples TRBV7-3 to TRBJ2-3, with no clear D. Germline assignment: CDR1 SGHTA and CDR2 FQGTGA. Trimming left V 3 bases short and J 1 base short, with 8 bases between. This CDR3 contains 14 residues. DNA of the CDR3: TGTGCCAGCAGCTTTGATGGCGGCACAGATACGCAGTATTTT. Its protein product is CASSFDGGTDTQYF.

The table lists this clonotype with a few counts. CDR3 in DNA: TGCAGCACGTCAACAGGGGAAAGGGACTATGGCTACACCTTC. It yields the protein CSTSTGERDYGYTF. The chain uses TRBV29-1 and TRBJ1-2; 7 bases fit TRBD1. Trimming took 8 bases from V and 3 from J; bases not matched to a gene: 12. Looked up from germline, CDR1 is SQVTM and CDR2 is ANQGSEA. The CDR3 runs to 14 residues.

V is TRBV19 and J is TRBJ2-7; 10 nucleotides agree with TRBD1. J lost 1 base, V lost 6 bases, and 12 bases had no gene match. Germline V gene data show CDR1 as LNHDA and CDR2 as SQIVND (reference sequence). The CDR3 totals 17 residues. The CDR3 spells CASSHSPGQGSSYEQYF. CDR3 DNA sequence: TGTGCCAGTAGCCACTCGCCGGGACAGGGGTCATCCTACGAGCAGTACTTC. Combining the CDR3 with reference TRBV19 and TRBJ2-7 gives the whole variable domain DGGITQSPKYLFRKEGQNVTLSCEQNLNHDAMYWYRQDPGQGLRLIYYSQIVNDFQKGDIAEGYSVSREKKESFPLTVTSAQKNPTAFYLCASSHSPGQGSSYEQYFGPGTRLTVT.

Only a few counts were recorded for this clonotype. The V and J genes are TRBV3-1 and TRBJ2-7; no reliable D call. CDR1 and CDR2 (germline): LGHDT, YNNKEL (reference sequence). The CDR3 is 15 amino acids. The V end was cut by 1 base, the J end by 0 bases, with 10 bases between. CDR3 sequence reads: CASSQGPISSYEQYF. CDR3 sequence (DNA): TGTGCCAGCAGCCAAGGACCCATTAGCTCCTACGAGCAGTACTTC.